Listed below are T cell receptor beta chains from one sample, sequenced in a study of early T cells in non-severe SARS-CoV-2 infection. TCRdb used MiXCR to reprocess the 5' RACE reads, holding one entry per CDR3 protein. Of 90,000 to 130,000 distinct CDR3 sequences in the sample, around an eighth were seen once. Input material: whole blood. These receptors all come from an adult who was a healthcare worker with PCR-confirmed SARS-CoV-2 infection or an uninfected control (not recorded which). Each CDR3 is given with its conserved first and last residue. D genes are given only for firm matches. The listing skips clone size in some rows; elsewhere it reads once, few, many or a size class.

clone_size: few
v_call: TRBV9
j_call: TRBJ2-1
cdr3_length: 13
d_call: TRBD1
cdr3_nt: TGTGCCAGCAGCATGGGACAGTACAATGAGCAGTTCTTC
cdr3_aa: CASSMGQYNEQFF

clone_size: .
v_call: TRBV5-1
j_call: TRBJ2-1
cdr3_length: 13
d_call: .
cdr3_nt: TGCGCCAGCAGCTTGAGACCTCCTAATGAGCAGTTCTTC
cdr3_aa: CASSLRPPNEQFF

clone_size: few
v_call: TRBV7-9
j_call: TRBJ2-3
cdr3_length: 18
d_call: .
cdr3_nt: TGTGCCAGCAGCCCCCAGGTTGTGTTGCCTACAAGAACAGATACGCAGTATTTT
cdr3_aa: CASSPQVVLPTRTDTQYF

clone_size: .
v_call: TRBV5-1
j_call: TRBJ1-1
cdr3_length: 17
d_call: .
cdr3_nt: TGCGCCAGCAGCTCCACGAGAGGGGGAATTCCGAACACTGAAGCTTTCTTT
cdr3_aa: CASSSTRGGIPNTEAFF

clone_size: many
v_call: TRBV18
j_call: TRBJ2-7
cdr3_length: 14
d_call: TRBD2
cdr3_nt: TGTGCCAGCTCATCTTTAGCGGGAGAGTACGAGCAGTACTTC
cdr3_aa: CASSSLAGEYEQYF

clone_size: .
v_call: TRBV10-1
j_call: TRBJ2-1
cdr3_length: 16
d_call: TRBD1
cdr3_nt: TGCGCCAGCAGCCGGGACAGTATTACCCTAAACAATGAGCAGTTCTTC
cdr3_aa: CASSRDSITLNNEQFF

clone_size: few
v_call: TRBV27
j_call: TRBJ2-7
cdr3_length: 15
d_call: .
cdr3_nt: TGTGCCAGCAGTTTAAAGGGCAGTCGATCCTACGAGCAGTACTTC
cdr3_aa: CASSLKGSRSYEQYF

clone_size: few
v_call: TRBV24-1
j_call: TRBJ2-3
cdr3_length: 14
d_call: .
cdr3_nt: TGTGCCACCAGTGATCCGACCAACACAGATACGCAGTATTTT
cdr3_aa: CATSDPTNTDTQYF

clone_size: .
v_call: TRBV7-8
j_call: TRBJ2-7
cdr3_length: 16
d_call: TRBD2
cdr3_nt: TGTGCCAGCAGCCCGGGACTAGCGGGGGGAAGGCACGAGCAGTACTTC
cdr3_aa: CASSPGLAGGRHEQYF

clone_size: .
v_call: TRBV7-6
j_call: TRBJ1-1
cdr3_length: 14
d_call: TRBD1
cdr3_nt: TGTGCCAGCAGCTCAGGGACAGGTGGGGCTGAAGCTTTCTTT
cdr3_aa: CASSSGTGGAEAFF

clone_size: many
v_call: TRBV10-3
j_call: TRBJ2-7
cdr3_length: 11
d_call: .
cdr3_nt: TGTGCCATCATGGCCTCCTACGAGCAGTACTTC
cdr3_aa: CAIMASYEQYF

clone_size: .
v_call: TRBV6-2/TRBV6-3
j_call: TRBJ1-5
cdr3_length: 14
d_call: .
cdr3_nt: TGTGCCAGCAGTTCCGAGACAGACAATCAGCCCCAGCATTTT
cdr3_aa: CASSSETDNQPQHF

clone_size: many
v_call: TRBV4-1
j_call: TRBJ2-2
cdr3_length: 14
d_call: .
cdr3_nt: TGCGCCAGCAGCCAGGGGGAGCGGATCGGGGAGCTGTTTTTT
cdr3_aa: CASSQGERIGELFF

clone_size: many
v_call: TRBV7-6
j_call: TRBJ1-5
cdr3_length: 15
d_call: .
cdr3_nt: TGTGCCAGCAGCTTAGCAGGGTTTGGGGGGCAGCCCCAGCATTTT
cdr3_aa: CASSLAGFGGQPQHF

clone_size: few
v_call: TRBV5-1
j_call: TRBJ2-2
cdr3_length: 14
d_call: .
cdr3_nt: TGCGCCAGCAGCCCAGGGCGCAGTACCGGGGAGCTGTTTTTT
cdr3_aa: CASSPGRSTGELFF

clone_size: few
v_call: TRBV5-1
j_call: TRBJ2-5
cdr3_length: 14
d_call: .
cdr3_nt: TGCGCCAGCAGCATAGCGCAGGGCCAAGAGACCCAGTACTTC
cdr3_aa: CASSIAQGQETQYF

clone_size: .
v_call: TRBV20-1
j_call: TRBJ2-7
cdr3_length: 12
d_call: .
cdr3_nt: TGCAGTGCGGCAGGGGCTTCGTACGAGCAGTACTTC
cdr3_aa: CSAAGASYEQYF

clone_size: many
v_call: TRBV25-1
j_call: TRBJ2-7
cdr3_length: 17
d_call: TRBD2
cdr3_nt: TGTGCCAGCAGTGATTTGGGAGCGGGACTAAAACGGGACGAGCAGTACTTC
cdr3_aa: CASSDLGAGLKRDEQYF

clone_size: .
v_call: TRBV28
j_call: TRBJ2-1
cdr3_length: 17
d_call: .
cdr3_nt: TGTGCCAGCAGTTCCAAATTCGTAGGGACTTCGAAGTTTGGGCAGTTCTTC
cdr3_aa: CASSSKFVGTSKFGQFF

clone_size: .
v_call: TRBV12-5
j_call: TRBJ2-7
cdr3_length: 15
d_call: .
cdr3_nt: TGTGCTAGTGGTTTGGCAGTTAGCGCGTCCTACGAGCAGTACTTC
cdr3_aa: CASGLAVSASYEQYF

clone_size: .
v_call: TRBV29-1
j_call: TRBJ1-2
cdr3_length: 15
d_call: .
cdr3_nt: TGCAGCGTTGAGGAGGAAACAGGGATCAACTATGGCTACACCTTC
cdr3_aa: CSVEEETGINYGYTF

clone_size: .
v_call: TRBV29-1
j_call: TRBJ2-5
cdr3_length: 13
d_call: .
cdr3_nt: TGCAGCGCCGTTGGGACTTTTCAAGAGACCCAGTACTTC
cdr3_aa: CSAVGTFQETQYF

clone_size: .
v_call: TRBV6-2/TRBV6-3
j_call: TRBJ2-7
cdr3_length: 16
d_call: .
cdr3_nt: TGTGCCAGCAGTTACTGGTTGTGGGGACTTTCCTACGAGCAGTACTTC
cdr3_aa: CASSYWLWGLSYEQYF

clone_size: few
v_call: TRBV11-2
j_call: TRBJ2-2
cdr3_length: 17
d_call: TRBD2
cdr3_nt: TGTGCCAGCAGCTTAGCCGTAGCGGGAGTAAAAGCCGGGGAGCTGTTTTTT
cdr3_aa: CASSLAVAGVKAGELFF

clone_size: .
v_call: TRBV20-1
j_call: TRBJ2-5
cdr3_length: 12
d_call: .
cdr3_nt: TGCAGTGCTGTTGTGGGCTGGGAGACCCAGTACTTC
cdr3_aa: CSAVVGWETQYF

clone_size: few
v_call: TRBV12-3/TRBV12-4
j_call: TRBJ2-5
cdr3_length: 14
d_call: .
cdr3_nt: TGTGCCAGCAGTTCGGGACTGGGCCAAGAGACCCAGTACTTC
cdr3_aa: CASSSGLGQETQYF

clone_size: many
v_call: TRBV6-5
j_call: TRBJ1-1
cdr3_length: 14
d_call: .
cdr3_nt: TGTGCCAGCACCCTTACGCGGGGGAACACTGAAGCTTTCTTT
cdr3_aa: CASTLTRGNTEAFF

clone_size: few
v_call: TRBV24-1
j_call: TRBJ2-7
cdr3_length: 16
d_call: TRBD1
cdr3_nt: TGTGCCACCAGTGATCGATCTCGGACAGGGCAGGACGAGCAGTACTTC
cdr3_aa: CATSDRSRTGQDEQYF

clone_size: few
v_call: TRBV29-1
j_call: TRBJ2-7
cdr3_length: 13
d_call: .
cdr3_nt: TGCAGCGCAACCGGGACTCCTCATTTAGGGCAGTACTTC
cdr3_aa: CSATGTPHLGQYF

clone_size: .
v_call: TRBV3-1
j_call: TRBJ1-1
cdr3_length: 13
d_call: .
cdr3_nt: TGTGCCAGCAGCCAAGGGGGCAGGGGAGAAGCTTTCTTT
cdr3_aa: CASSQGGRGEAFF

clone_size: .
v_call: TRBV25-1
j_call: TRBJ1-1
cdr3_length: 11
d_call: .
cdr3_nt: TGTGCCAGCAGTAAGATTACTGAAGCTTTCTTT
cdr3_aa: CASSKITEAFF

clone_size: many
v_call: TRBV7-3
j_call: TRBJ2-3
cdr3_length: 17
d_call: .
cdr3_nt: TGTGCCAGCAGCTCCTCCGCCCGGGTAGCGGACACAGATACGCAGTATTTT
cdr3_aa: CASSSSARVADTDTQYF

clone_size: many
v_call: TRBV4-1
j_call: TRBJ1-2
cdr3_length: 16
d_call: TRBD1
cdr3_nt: TGCGCCAGCAGCCCGGGTCCCGGGACAGGGACCTATGGCTACACCTTC
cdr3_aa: CASSPGPGTGTYGYTF

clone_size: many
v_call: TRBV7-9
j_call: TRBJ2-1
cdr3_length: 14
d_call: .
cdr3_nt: TGTGCCAGCAGTCCGGTGGTTAGCTACAATGAGCAGTTCTTC
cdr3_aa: CASSPVVSYNEQFF

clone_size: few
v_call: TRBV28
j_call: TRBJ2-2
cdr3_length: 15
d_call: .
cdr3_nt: TGTGCCAGCAGTCAGTCCCCTACTAGAACCGGGGAGCTGTTTTTT
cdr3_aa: CASSQSPTRTGELFF

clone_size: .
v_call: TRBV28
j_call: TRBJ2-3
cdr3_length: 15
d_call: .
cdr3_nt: TGTGCCAGCAGTTTAGCAGGGGACAACACAGATACGCAGTATTTT
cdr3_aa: CASSLAGDNTDTQYF

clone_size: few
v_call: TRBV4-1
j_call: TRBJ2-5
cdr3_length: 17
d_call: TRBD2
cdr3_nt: TGCGCCAGCAGCCAAGTGCCTAGCGGGGGGGCGAGAGAGACCCAGTACTTC
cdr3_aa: CASSQVPSGGARETQYF

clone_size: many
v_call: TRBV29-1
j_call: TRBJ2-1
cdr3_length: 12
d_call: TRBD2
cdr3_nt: TGCAGCGTTACTAGCGGGTATGGTGAGCAGTTCTTC
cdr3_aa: CSVTSGYGEQFF

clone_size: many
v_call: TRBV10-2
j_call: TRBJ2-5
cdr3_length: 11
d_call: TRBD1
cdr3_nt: TGCGCCAGCAGTGAGGACAGGGTTAAGTACTTC
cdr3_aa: CASSEDRVKYF

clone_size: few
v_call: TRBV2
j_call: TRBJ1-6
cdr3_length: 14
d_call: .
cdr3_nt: TGTGCCAGCAGCGACCCCACCGACCACATGGCCCTCCACTTT
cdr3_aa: CASSDPTDHMALHF

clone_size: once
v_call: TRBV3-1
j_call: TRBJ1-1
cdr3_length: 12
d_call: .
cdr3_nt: TGTGCCAGCAGCCAAGGGGCAGACAAAGCTATCTTT
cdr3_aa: CASSQGADKAIF

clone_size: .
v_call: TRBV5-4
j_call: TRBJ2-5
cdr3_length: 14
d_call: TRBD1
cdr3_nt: TGTGCCAGCAGCTTGAAGACAGGGACAGAGACCCAGTACTTC
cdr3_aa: CASSLKTGTETQYF

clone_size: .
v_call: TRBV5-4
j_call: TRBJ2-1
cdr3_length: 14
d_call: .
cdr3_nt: TGTGCCAGCAGTTTAGCGAGTACCTACAATGAGCAGTTCTTC
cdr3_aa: CASSLASTYNEQFF

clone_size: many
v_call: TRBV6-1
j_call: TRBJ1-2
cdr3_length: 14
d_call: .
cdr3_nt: TGTGCCAGCAGTGAAGCGCGGGATAGCTATGGCTACACCTTC
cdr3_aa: CASSEARDSYGYTF

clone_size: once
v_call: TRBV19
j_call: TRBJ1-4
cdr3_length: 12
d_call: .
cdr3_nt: TGTGCCAGTAGTATCCCTAATGAAAAACTGTTTTTT
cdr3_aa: CASSIPNEKLFF

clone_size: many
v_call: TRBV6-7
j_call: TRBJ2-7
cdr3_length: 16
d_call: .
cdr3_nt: TGTGCCAGCAGTTACGGTCGCCCGTTAAGCTCCTACGAGCAGTACTTC
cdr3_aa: CASSYGRPLSSYEQYF

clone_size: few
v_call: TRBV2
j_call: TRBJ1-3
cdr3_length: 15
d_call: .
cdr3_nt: TGTGCCAGCAGTGAAGAGGGACTGGGAGGAAACACCATATATTTT
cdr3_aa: CASSEEGLGGNTIYF

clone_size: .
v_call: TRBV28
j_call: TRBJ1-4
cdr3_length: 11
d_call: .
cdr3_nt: TGTGCCAGCACCCAGAATGAAAAACTGTTTTTT
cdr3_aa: CASTQNEKLFF

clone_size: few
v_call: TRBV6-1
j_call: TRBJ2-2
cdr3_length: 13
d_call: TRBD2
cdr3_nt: TGTGCCAATGGACTAGCGGGAGTCGGGGAGCTGTTTTTT
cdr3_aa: CANGLAGVGELFF

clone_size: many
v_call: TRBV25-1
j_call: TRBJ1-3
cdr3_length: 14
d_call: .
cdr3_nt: TGTGCCAGCTCATGGACGGGCTCTGGAAACACCATATATTTT
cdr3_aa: CASSWTGSGNTIYF

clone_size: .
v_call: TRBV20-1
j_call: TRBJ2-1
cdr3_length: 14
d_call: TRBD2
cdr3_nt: TGCAGTGCTAGGCCACTAGCGCCCTACAATGAGCAGTTCTTC
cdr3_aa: CSARPLAPYNEQFF

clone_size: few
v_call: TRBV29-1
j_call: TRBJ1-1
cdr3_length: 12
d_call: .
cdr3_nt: TGCAGCGTCAGGGACCCACAAACTGAAGCTTTCTTT
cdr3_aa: CSVRDPQTEAFF

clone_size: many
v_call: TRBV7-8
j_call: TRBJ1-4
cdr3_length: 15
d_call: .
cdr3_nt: TGTGCCAGCAGCCCGCTAAGGGTATCTAATGAAAAACTGTTTTTT
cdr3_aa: CASSPLRVSNEKLFF

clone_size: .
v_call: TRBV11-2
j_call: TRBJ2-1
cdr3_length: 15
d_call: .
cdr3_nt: TGTGCCAGCATCATTAGCGCGAGCTCCTACAATGAGCAGTTCTTC
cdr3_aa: CASIISASSYNEQFF

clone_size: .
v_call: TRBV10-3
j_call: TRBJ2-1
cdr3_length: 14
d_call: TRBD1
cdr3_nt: TGTGCCATCAGACCGAGAGAGGGGGCAAATGAGCAGTTCTTC
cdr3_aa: CAIRPREGANEQFF

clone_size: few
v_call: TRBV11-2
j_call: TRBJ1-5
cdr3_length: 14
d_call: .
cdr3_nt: TGTGCCAGCAGTCAGGACGGGACTAATCAGCCCCAGCATTTT
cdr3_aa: CASSQDGTNQPQHF